This TCR beta chain was sequenced in a study of Ad26.COV2.S vaccination and SARS-CoV-2 variants. About the research overall: Donor had been placed in the Ad26.COV2.S arm of the COV1001 trial. Once or twice, 56 days apart, Ad26.COV2.S was delivered intramuscularly.

Specified treatment: 19 received Ad26.COV2.S at low or high dose, single or two shots; 5 received placebo; per-sample allocation not given. On day 63 after the first injection, vaccine and placebo recipients gave samples. An adult donor aged 18-55 years was enrolled in Boston. Expression of Wuhan-strain SARS-CoV-2 spike came from the Ad26 vector that formed the vaccine. Only in-frame clones appear in the TCRdb table, and some are missing; sequencing was by immunoSEQ multiplex PCR. The sample lists roughly 500,000 clones; around 88% were seen once. The germline gives CDR1 MNHEY, CDR2 SVGEGT. CDR3 length equals 16 residues. With 0 bases clipped from V and 1 base from J, the junction kept 4 bases outside the gene matches.

The origin of this receptor is a person aged 18-65 years who received the Ad26.COV2.S COVID-19 vaccine or a placebo. The chain has TRBV6-2 or TRBV6-3 and TRBJ2-5, with TRBD2 matching 8 bases. Sequenced here: peripheral blood, sampled in a trial of Ad26.COV2.S vaccine versus placebo. In DNA form, the CDR3 reads TGTGCCAGCAGTTACTCACGCGGGAGGCCCCAAGAGACCCAGTACTTC. This encodes CASSYSRGRPQETQYF.